These T cell receptor beta chains were read from a single sample in a study of memory CD4+ T cells and cytomegalovirus serostatus. Method: immunoSEQ multiplex PCR; TCRdb's copy keeps in-frame clones and lacks some. There are fewer than 75,000 clones in the sample; roughly 80% occur only once, and more than 0.75% lies in the top ten. The sample comprised memory CD4+ T cells from blood. These receptors came from an adult in good health and CMV-seronegative. Each CDR3 is given with its conserved first and last residue. The D gene is left open where the match is weak. Some rows have no size entry. The others give once, few or many, or a class for an expanded clone.

TRBV11-3	.	TRBJ2-7	.	CASSIGDEQYF	TGTGCCAGCAGCATTGGAGACGAGCAGTACTTC
TRBV19	.	TRBJ2-2	TRBD2	CASKGSPGLVESRFGELFF	TGTGCCAGTAAGGGGAGCCCCGGACTAGTGGAATCCCGGTTCGGGGAGCTGTTTTTT
TRBV6-4	.	TRBJ2-1	.	CASSRSGSSYNEQFF	TGTGCCAGCTCTCGGAGTGGGAGCTCCTACAATGAGCAGTTCTTC
TRBV9	.	TRBJ1-3	.	CASSLGRGTGNTIYF	TGTGCCAGCAGCCTCGGTCGGGGGACTGGAAACACCATATATTTT
TRBV10-3	.	TRBJ1-3	.	CAISYSGNTIYF	TGTGCCATCAGTTACTCCGGAAACACCATATATTTT
TRBV27	.	TRBJ2-1	TRBD2	CASSLSGTRLGNEQFF	TGTGCCAGCAGTTTATCCGGGACTAGACTTGGGAATGAGCAGTTCTTC
TRBV15	once	TRBJ2-3	.	CATSRAGGQSGTQYF	TGTGCCACCAGCAGAGCGGGGGGCCAATCAGGTACGCAGTATTTT
TRBV11-2	.	TRBJ2-1	TRBD1	CASSLTRDSNEQFF	TGTGCCAGCAGCCTCACCCGGGACAGCAATGAGCAGTTCTTC
TRBV5-5	.	TRBJ2-5	TRBD2	CASSLTRLAGTETQYF	TGTGCCAGCAGCTTAACTAGACTAGCGGGGACGGAAACCCAGTACTTC
TRBV29-1	once	TRBJ2-5	.	CSVESTAKETQYF	TGCAGCGTTGAATCTACTGCCAAAGAGACCCAGTACTTC
TRBV30	once	TRBJ2-7	.	CASQQGIAYEQYF	TGTGCCTCTCAACAGGGAATTGCCTACGAGCAGTACTTC
TRBV5-5	once	TRBJ2-7	TRBD1	CASSWGQGMYEQYF	TGTGCCAGCAGCTGGGGACAGGGGATGTACGAGCAGTACTTC
TRBV25-1	once	TRBJ1-4	.	CASSSPLLGEKLFF	TGTGCCAGCAGTAGTCCGTTATTGGGGGAAAAACTGTTTTTT
TRBV10-2	.	TRBJ1-1	.	CASSDPRGEAFF	TGCGCCAGCAGTGACCCCCGAGGTGAGGCTTTCTTT
TRBV7-8	.	TRBJ1-1	.	CASSTQGAGVGTEAFF	TGTGCCAGCAGCACACAGGGCGCGGGGGTGGGCACTGAAGCTTTCTTT
TRBV6-5	.	TRBJ1-1	TRBD1	CASSKTGEAFF	TGTGCCAGCAGTAAGACAGGGGAAGCTTTCTTT
TRBV9	.	TRBJ2-1	TRBD2	CASSVASGGGHNEQFF	TGTGCCAGCAGCGTAGCTAGCGGGGGGGGACACAATGAGCAGTTCTTC
TRBV7-8	.	TRBJ2-3	.	CASSPKTGPGTDTQYF	TGTGCCAGCAGCCCGAAGACCGGGCCGGGCACAGATACGCAGTATTTT
TRBV9	.	TRBJ2-2	.	CASPHPGELFF	TGTGCCAGCCCCCATCCCGGGGAGCTGTTTTTT
TRBV28	.	TRBJ1-2	TRBD1	CASSPPGQAGGYTF	TGTGCCAGCAGTCCGCCAGGACAGGCGGGTGGCTACACCTTC
TRBV6-1	.	TRBJ1-2	.	CASSEMDKATF	TGTGCCAGCAGCGAGATGGACAAGGCCACCTTC
TRBV15	.	TRBJ2-7	.	CATSRGSDSYEQYF	TGTGCCACCAGCAGGGGGTCTGACAGCTACGAGCAGTACTTC
TRBV5-5	.	TRBJ2-7	TRBD1	CASSLALRTGASGSYEQYF	TGTGCCAGCAGCTTGGCCCTAAGGACAGGGGCTAGCGGTTCCTACGAGCAGTACTTC
TRBV14	.	TRBJ2-1	.	CAREWPYNEQFF	TGTGCCAGGGAATGGCCCTACAATGAGCAGTTCTTC
TRBV30	few	TRBJ1-6	.	CAWSSNSPLHF	TGTGCCTGGAGTTCTAATTCACCCCTCCACTTT
TRBV2	.	TRBJ2-3	.	CASSEENSADTQYF	TGTGCCAGCAGTGAGGAAAACAGCGCGGATACGCAGTATTTT
TRBV15	.	TRBJ2-7	.	CATSRDRGSHYEQYF	TGTGCCACCAGCAGAGATCGCGGCAGTCACTACGAGCAGTACTTC
TRBV10-3	.	TRBJ1-5	.	CAISAEQGSNQPQHF	TGTGCCATCAGTGCAGAGCAGGGCTCCAATCAGCCCCAGCATTTT
TRBV11-1	.	TRBJ2-5	.	CASSLEGGYQETQYF	TGTGCCAGCAGCTTAGAGGGGGGGTACCAAGAGACCCAGTACTTC
TRBV7-8	.	TRBJ1-1	TRBD1	CASSPGTGGMNTEAFF	TGTGCCAGCAGCCCCGGGACAGGGGGCATGAACACTGAAGCTTTCTTT
TRBV5-1	few	TRBJ2-1	.	CASSLADRSSYNEQFF	TGCGCCAGCAGCTTGGCTGACAGGAGCTCCTACAATGAGCAGTTCTTC
TRBV7-2	.	TRBJ2-3	.	CASSLGSGGRGVDTQYF	TGTGCCAGCAGCTTAGGCTCAGGGGGCCGGGGGGTCGATACGCAGTATTTT
TRBV5-6	.	TRBJ2-7	.	CASSLKSAEGYEQYF	TGTGCCAGCAGCTTGAAATCGGCGGAGGGCTACGAGCAGTACTTC
TRBV7-9	.	TRBJ2-7	.	CASSLEGQRSSYEQYF	TGTGCCAGCAGCTTGGAGGGACAGAGGAGCTCCTACGAGCAGTACTTC
TRBV4-1	.	TRBJ2-1	TRBD2	CASSQVGSGSYNEQFF	TGCGCCAGCAGTCAGGTCGGGAGCGGGAGCTACAATGAGCAGTTCTTC
TRBV2	.	TRBJ1-6	.	CASKEGNSPLHF	TGTGCCAGCAAAGAGGGAAATTCACCCCTCCACTTT
TRBV28	.	TRBJ2-7	TRBD2	CASRTQTSGRREQYF	TGTGCCAGCAGAACTCAGACTAGCGGGAGAAGAGAGCAGTACTTC
TRBV7-9	.	TRBJ1-2	TRBD1	CASSYRGYYTF	TGTGCCAGCAGTTACAGGGGGTACTACACCTTC
TRBV28	.	TRBJ1-4	.	CASSLPQTREKLFF	TGTGCCAGCAGTTTACCCCAGACAAGAGAAAAACTGTTTTTT
TRBV27	few	TRBJ2-3	TRBD1	CASSLSGQDSTDTQYF	TGTGCCAGCAGTTTATCGGGACAGGATAGCACAGATACGCAGTATTTT
TRBV2	.	TRBJ2-2	.	CASSPTGRELFF	TGTGCCAGCAGCCCTACCGGGCGGGAGCTGTTTTTT
TRBV10-3	few	TRBJ1-3	.	CAIRGQRGNTIYF	TGTGCCATCAGGGGACAAAGAGGAAACACCATATATTTT